The T cell receptor (beta chain) under discussion was sequenced for a study of STAT5B mutations in CD4+ large granular lymphocyte leukemia. Using immunoSEQ multiplex PCR, the repertoire was profiled, and TCRdb retains in-frame clones only, with some absent. The sample comprises tens of thousands of clones, 74% of which are singletons, and 0.25% to 0.35% rests with the top ten. The CDR3 runs 17 residues. Germline V gene lookup returns CDR1 SGDLS and CDR2 YYNGEE. Trimming removed 3 bases at V and 2 bases at J, with 20 bases between. The sequenced sample consisted of CD4+ T cells from blood buffy coats. The chain uses TRBV9 and TRBJ2-5, with no clear D. This TCR was sampled from a human donor in good health. The CDR3 nucleotides read TGTGCCAGCAGCGCCCGGTTGACGGGCTTGGGGCAAGAGACCCAGTACTTC. Translation gives CASSARLTGLGQETQYF.